This entry concerns a single T cell receptor (beta chain). Profiled with immunoSEQ multiplex PCR; TCRdb holds only in-frame clones, not every one. The table includes around 84,000 clones, 92% detected once. This sample is part of a study of OX40 agonist ivuxolimab in advanced cancers. Across the study: Hepatocellular carcinoma, melanoma, renal cell or head and neck cancer occurred in dose-escalation patients. At 65% to 90% male, the cohort had a mean age of 60 years, ranging from roughly 23 to 80.

V shed 2 bases and J 0 bases; nucleotides not matched to a gene: 12. CDR3 length: 18 residues. Germline-derived CDR1 and CDR2 are SGHRS and YFSETQ. Autoimmune disease history or systemic immunosuppression meant exclusion. The sample in question was CD4+ or CD8+ T cells sorted from blood, obtained in a trial of the OX40 agonist ivuxolimab. This sequence joins TRBV5-1 and TRBJ2-7, with TRBD2 matching over 9 bases. The TCR originated in an adult with an advanced solid tumor such as melanoma, head and neck, liver or kidney cancer. As DNA, the CDR3 is TGCGCCAGCAGCTTTCGACTAGCGGACATCCGGAGCTCCTACGAGCAGTACTTC. Encoded protein: CASSFRLADIRSSYEQYF.